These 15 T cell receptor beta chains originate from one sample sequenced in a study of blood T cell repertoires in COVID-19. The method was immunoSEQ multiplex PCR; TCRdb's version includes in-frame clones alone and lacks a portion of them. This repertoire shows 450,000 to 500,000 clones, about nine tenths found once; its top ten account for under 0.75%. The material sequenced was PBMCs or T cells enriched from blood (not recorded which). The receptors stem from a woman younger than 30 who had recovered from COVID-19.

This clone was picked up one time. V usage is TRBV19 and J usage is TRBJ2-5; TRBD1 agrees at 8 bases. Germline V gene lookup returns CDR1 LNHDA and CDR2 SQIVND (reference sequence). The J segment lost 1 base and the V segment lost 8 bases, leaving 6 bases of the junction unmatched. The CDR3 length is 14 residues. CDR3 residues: CASSRDRTQETQYF. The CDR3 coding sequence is TGTGCCAGTTCCCGGGACAGGACCCAAGAGACCCAGTACTTC. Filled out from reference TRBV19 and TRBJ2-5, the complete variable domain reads DGGITQSPKYLFRKEGQNVTLSCEQNLNHDAMYWYRQDPGQGLRLIYYSQIVNDFQKGDIAEGYSVSREKKESFPLTVTSAQKNPTAFYLCASSRDRTQETQYFGPGTRLLVL.

The CDR3 sequence: CASSLGDAAYSGNTIYF. The CDR3, as DNA: TGTGCCAGCAGCTTAGGAGATGCGGCCTACTCTGGAAACACCATATATTTT. This chain joins TRBV11-2 and TRBJ1-3; no firm D call. The V end lost 1 base, the J end lost 0 bases, and 13 bases lay between the germline ends. The CDR3 is 17 residues long. From germline, CDR1 is SGHAT and CDR2 FQNNGV.

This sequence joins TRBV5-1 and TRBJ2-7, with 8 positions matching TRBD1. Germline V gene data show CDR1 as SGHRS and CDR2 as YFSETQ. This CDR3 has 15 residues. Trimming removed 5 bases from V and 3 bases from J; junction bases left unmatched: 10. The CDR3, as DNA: TGCGCCAGCAGGCAGGGGGCAGCATGGGGCTACGAGCAGTACTTC. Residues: CASRQGAAWGYEQYF.

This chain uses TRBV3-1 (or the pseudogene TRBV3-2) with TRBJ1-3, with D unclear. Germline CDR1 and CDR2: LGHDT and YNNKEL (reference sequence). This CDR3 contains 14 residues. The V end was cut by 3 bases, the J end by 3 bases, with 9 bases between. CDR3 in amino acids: CASSQYSIGNTIYF. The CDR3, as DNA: TGTGCCAGCAGCCAGTACAGTATTGGAAACACCATATATTTT.

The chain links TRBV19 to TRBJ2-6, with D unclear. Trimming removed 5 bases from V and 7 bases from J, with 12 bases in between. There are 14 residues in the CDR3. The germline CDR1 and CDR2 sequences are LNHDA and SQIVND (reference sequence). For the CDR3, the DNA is TGTGCCAGTAGTCCTTCTAGACTTGCCAACGTCCTGACTTTC. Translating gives CASSPSRLANVLTF.

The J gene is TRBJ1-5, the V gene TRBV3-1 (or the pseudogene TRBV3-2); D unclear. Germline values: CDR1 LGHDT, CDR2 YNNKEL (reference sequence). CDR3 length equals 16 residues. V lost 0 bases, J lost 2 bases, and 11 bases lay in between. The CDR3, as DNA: TGTGCCAGCAGCCAAGATTCAGGCAGTCGCAATCAGCCCCAGCATTTT. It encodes CASSQDSGSRNQPQHF.

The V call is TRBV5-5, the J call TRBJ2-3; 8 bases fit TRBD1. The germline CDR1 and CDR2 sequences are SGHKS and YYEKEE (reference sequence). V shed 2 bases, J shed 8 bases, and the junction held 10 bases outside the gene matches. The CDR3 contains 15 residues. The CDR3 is CASSFQSQGAGTQYF. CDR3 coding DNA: TGTGCCAGCAGCTTCCAGTCTCAGGGGGCGGGTACGCAGTATTTT. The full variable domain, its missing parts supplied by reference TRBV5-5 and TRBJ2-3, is DAGVTQSPTHLIKTRGQQVTLRCSPISGHKSVSWYQQVLGQGPQFIFQYYEKEERGRGNFPDRFSARQFPNYSSELNVNALLLGDSALYLCASSFQSQGAGTQYFGPGTRLTVL.

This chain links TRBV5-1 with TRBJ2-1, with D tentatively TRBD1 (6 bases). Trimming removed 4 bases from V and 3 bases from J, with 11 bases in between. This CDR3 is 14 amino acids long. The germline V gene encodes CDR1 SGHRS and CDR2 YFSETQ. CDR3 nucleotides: TGCGCCAGCAGCCGGACAGACAGCTACAATGAGCAGTTCTTC. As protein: CASSRTDSYNEQFF.

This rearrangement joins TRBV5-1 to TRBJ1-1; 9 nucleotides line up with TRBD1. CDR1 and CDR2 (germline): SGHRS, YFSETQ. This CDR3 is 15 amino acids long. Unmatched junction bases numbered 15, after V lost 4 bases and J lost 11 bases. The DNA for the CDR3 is TGCGCCAGCAGCCACGGCGTTCAGACAGGGGGGTCGGCTTTCTTT. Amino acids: CASSHGVQTGGSAFF.

CDR3 DNA: TGTGCCAGCAGTGAATGGGGGGTGAACACTGAAGCTTTCTTT. Translated: CASSEWGVNTEAFF. V is TRBV2 and J is TRBJ1-1; D may be TRBD1 (5 bases). This CDR3 spans 14 amino acids. V shed 2 bases and J shed 0 bases, with 7 bases lying between them. The V gene's germline CDR1 is SNHLY and CDR2 FYNNEI. The whole variable domain, filled in from reference TRBV2 and TRBJ1-1, reads EPEVTQTPSHQVTQMGQEVILRCVPISNHLYFYWYRQILGQKVEFLVSFYNNEISEKSEIFDDQFSVERPDGSNFTLKIRSTKLEDSAMYFCASSEWGVNTEAFFGQGTRLTVV.

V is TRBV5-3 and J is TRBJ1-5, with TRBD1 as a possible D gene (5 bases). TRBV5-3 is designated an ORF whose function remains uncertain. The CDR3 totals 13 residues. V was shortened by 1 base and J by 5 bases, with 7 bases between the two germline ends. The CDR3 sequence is CARSLKGDQPQHF. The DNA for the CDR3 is TGTGCCAGAAGCTTGAAAGGGGATCAGCCCCAGCATTTT.

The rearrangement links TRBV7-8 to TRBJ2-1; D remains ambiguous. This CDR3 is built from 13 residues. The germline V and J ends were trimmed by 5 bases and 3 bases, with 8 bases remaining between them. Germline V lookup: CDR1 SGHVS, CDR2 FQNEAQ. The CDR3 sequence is CASSRGIYNEQFF. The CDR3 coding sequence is TGTGCCAGCAGCCGTGGCATCTACAATGAGCAGTTCTTC.

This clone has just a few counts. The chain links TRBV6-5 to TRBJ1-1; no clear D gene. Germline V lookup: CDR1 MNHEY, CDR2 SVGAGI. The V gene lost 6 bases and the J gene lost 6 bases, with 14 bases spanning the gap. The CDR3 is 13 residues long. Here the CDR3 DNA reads TGTGCCAGCAGCCCATTGGAGCCCGCTGAAGCTTTCTTT. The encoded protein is CASSPLEPAEAFF.

The CDR3 here is CASSSRGQGISGNTIYF. The DNA for the CDR3 is TGCGCCAGCAGCTCGAGAGGACAGGGAATTTCTGGAAACACCATATATTTT. The chain couples TRBV5-1 to TRBJ1-3; 8 bases align to TRBD1. The CDR3 sequence is 17 residues long. The trim removed 3 bases at V and 1 base at J, leaving 9 bases unmatched. Germline values: CDR1 SGHRS, CDR2 YFSETQ.

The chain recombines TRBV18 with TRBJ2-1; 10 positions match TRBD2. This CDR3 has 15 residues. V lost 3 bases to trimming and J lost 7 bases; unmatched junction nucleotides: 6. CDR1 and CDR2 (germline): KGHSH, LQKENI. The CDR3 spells CASSPGLAVRNEQFF. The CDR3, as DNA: TGTGCCAGCTCACCCGGACTAGCGGTTCGGAATGAGCAGTTCTTC. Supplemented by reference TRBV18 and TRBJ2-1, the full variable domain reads NAGVMQNPRHLVRRRGQEARLRCSPMKGHSHVYWYRQLPEEGLKFMVYLQKENIIDESGMPKERFSAEFPKEGPSILRIQQVVRGDSAAYFCASSPGLAVRNEQFFGPGTRLTVL.